This T cell receptor (beta chain) comes out of a study of T-cell reconstitution after alpha-beta-depleted transplantation in children. In this sample, this clonotype turned up a few times. Its specificity is unknown. Findings of the study overall: At the one-year point after transplant, T-cell counts and TCRbeta diversity were found to come mostly from T cells that had been newly produced. Several hundred rapidly expanded clones from non-depleted graft cells reportedly supplied alpha-beta T cells about two months post-transplant.

Germline V gene data show CDR1 as SGHTA and CDR2 as FQGTGA. V lost 6 bases to trimming and J lost 11 bases; unmatched junction nucleotides: 7. The CDR3 spans 12 residues. This sample's TCRbeta library carried unique molecular identifier barcodes. TCRdb used MiXCR to reprocess the PCR reads, holding one entry per CDR3 protein. The sample includes just over 200,000 distinct CDR3 sequences, roughly 8.1% of them seen just once. The chain has TRBV7-3 and TRBJ1-2, with 9 bases matching TRBD1. The clonotype was recovered from a male patient aged 2 to 10 who had a stem cell transplant for acute myeloid leukemia, so the T cells may come from the graft donor. The source material was PBMCs, mostly from graft donor cells, sampled 360 days after TCRalphabeta/CD19-depleted stem cell transplant. The CDR3 loop reads CASRSTGGPYTF. DNA of the CDR3: TGTGCCAGCAGGAGTACAGGGGGCCCTTACACCTTC.